Presented here are 8 T cell receptor beta chains from one specimen sequenced in a study of post-analysis software for immune sequencing data. Study-wide findings and caveats: Patients had higher frequencies than controls of four to six TRBV segments, including TRBV5-6, TRBV5-1 and TRBV20-1.

TCR beta cDNA libraries included unique molecular identifiers. One entry per CDR3 protein, called by TCRdb with MiXCR from the PCR reads. The sample includes 450,000 to 650,000 distinct CDR3 sequences, roughly 46% of them seen just once. These receptors have no identified antigens. Sequenced input: blood. The receptors were sampled from a girl aged 10 to 17 with multiple sclerosis.

V and J are TRBV12-3 or TRBV12-4 and TRBJ1-2, with 9 nucleotides matching TRBD1. J was trimmed by 8 bases and V by 5 bases; bases with no gene match: 6. The CDR3 consists of 13 residues. The CDR3: CASSPGQGLGYTF. CDR3 DNA sequence: TGTGCCAGCAGTCCGGGACAGGGTTTGGGCTACACCTTC.

The rearrangement joins TRBV12-3 or TRBV12-4 to TRBJ2-7, with 9 nucleotides matching TRBD1. The CDR3 has 17 amino acids. With V trimmed by 5 bases and J by 0 bases, 11 bases remained unmatched. CDR3 loop: CASSPGTGRGGSYEQYF. The DNA of the CDR3 is TGTGCCAGCAGTCCTGGGACAGGGAGGGGAGGCTCCTACGAGCAGTACTTC.

This clonotype has just a few counts. This rearrangement joins TRBV6-5 to TRBJ2-1; TRBD2 is a possible D gene (5 bases). The CDR3 spans 11 residues. Trimming removed 5 bases from V and 7 bases from J, with 6 bases in between. Germline assignment: CDR1 MNHEY and CDR2 SVGAGI. CDR3 sequence reads: CASSRGNEQFF. In nucleotides, the CDR3 is TGTGCCAGCAGTCGAGGGAATGAGCAGTTCTTC.

The chain is built from TRBV27 and TRBJ2-7; no clear D gene. The CDR3 has 14 residues. Trimming took 6 bases from V and 0 from J, leaving 12 bases between them. Per germline, CDR1 MNHEY and CDR2 SMNVEV (reference sequence). The CDR3 here is CASSSLKSSYEQYF. DNA of the CDR3: TGTGCCAGCAGCTCCCTGAAAAGCTCCTACGAGCAGTACTTC.

In its sample, this clonotype was seen a few times. The rearrangement joins TRBV5-6 to TRBJ2-1; no clear D gene. Germline CDR1 is SGHDT and CDR2 is YYEEEE. V lost 1 base, J lost 6 bases, and 17 bases lay in between. The CDR3 covers 16 residues. The CDR3 is CASSLYGVSSVNEQFF. The CDR3 nucleotides are TGTGCCAGCAGCTTGTACGGTGTGAGCTCGGTCAATGAGCAGTTCTTC. Filled out from reference TRBV5-6 and TRBJ2-1, the complete variable domain reads DAGVTQSPTHLIKTRGQQVTLRCSPKSGHDTVSWYQQALGQGPQFIFQYYEEEERQRGNFPDRFSGHQFPNYSSELNVNALLLGDSALYLCASSLYGVSSVNEQFFGPGTRLTVL.

The CDR3 spells CASSPQGNTEAFF. The CDR3, as DNA: TGTGCCAGCAGCCCTCAGGGGAACACTGAAGCTTTCTTT. The chain employs TRBV18 and TRBJ1-1; maybe TRBD1 (5 bases). V lost 8 bases and J 1 base, leaving 11 bases between the germline ends. Germline loops: CDR1 KGHSH, CDR2 LQKENI. This CDR3 is 13 amino acids long.

The chain employs TRBV5-1 and TRBJ2-5; no clear D gene. Per germline, CDR1 SGHRS and CDR2 YFSETQ. The V gene lost 3 bases and the J gene lost 1 base, with 7 bases spanning the gap. There are 13 residues in the CDR3. The CDR3 DNA is TGCGCCAGCAGCTCAACACCCCAAGAGACCCAGTACTTC. It is translated as CASSSTPQETQYF.

The CDR3 is CASSPPREVLGTDTQYF. The CDR3 bases are TGTGCCAGCAGTCCCCCGAGGGAGGTGTTAGGCACAGATACGCAGTATTTT. V is TRBV12-3 or TRBV12-4 and J is TRBJ2-3; D possibly corresponds to TRBD2 (6 bases). V was shortened by 5 bases and J by 1 base, with 19 bases between the two germline ends. The CDR3 sequence is 17 residues long.